These T cell receptor beta chains were read from a single sample in a study of blood T cell repertoires in COVID-19. The table came from immunoSEQ multiplex PCR; TCRdb's copy has only in-frame clones and leaves some out. The data hold tens of thousands of clones, with 60% to 80% observed a single time. The sample taken for sequencing was peripheral blood. The receptors here all came from a woman aged 45-60 years with acute or convalescent COVID-19. Both conserved end residues are part of each CDR3.

J: TRBJ1-6
length: 15
V: TRBV18
CDR3: CASSPNPGHQSPLHF

J: TRBJ2-1
length: 14
V: TRBV28
CDR3: CASSPLDNYNEQFF

J: TRBJ1-1
length: 12
V: TRBV2
CDR3: CASSGANTEAFF

J: TRBJ1-2
length: 15
V: TRBV28
CDR3: CASSFGGVGGRGYTF

J: TRBJ1-2
length: 14
V: TRBV5-1
CDR3: CASRDSLANYGYTF

J: TRBJ1-4
length: 15
V: TRBV27
CDR3: CASSSGAGLNEKLFF

J: TRBJ1-1
length: 14
V: TRBV15
CDR3: CATSTRFGAAEAFF

J: TRBJ1-5
length: 17
V: TRBV6-2/TRBV6-3
CDR3: CASSYKGGGRSNQPQHF

J: TRBJ1-2
length: 16
V: TRBV2
CDR3: CASSEEMGQGGIGYTF

J: TRBJ1-4
length: 16
V: TRBV28
CDR3: CASSRTIGTGNEKLFF

J: TRBJ2-5
length: 14
V: TRBV2
CDR3: CASRGGLARETQYF

J: TRBJ1-5
length: 17
V: TRBV6-4
CDR3: CASKYVGGVYSNQPQHF

J: TRBJ2-4
length: 11
V: TRBV27
CDR3: CASREGGIQYF

J: TRBJ1-1
length: 14
V: TRBV28
CDR3: CASTTGRLNTEAFF

J: TRBJ1-5
length: 15
V: TRBV27
CDR3: CASSFGQGGNQPQHF

J: TRBJ1-6
length: 14
V: TRBV19
CDR3: CASSDRVGNSPLHF

J: TRBJ1-2
length: 17
V: TRBV6-1
CDR3: CASSVEIASLLPRGYTF

J: TRBJ1-1
length: 10
V: TRBV29-1
CDR3: CSVVGVEAFF

J: TRBJ1-1
length: 15
V: TRBV5-1
CDR3: CASSSGQGVNTEAFF

J: TRBJ2-4
length: 11
V: TRBV7-2
CDR3: CASSLDAVRYF

J: TRBJ1-4
length: 14
V: TRBV6-1
CDR3: CASSEGQINEKLFF

J: TRBJ2-6
length: 14
V: TRBV30
CDR3: CAWSPGAGANVLTF

J: TRBJ2-1
length: 16
V: TRBV7-2
CDR3: CASSSNGGVSYNEQFF

J: TRBJ1-1
length: 13
V: TRBV4-1
CDR3: CASSQDLYTEAFF

J: TRBJ1-2
length: 15
V: TRBV13
CDR3: CASSPAGSRVYGYTF

J: TRBJ2-2
length: 16
V: TRBV7-2
CDR3: CASSLNGGIRTGELFF

J: TRBJ2-5
length: 17
V: TRBV5-1
CDR3: CASSLGQGRNRQETQYF

J: TRBJ1-2
length: 14
V: TRBV21-1
CDR3: CASSKPAGADGYTF

J: TRBJ1-1
length: 17
V: TRBV11-2
CDR3: CASSLYLVGAMNTEAFF

J: TRBJ1-2
length: 16
V: TRBV5-1
CDR3: CASSSGFQTANYGYTF

J: TRBJ1-1
length: 13
V: TRBV5-6
CDR3: CASSLGWETEAFF

J: TRBJ2-3
length: 18
V: TRBV24-1
CDR3: CATSDFSRGAISTDTQYF

J: TRBJ1-5
length: 13
V: TRBV6-1
CDR3: CASSDIGNQPQHF

J: TRBJ2-2
length: 14
V: TRBV27
CDR3: CASTGQPNTGELFF

J: TRBJ2-3
length: 15
V: TRBV28
CDR3: CASSPDGRRADTQYF

J: TRBJ2-7
length: 14
V: TRBV18
CDR3: CASSRDRVIYEQYF

J: TRBJ1-1
length: 15
V: TRBV3-1/TRBV3-2
CDR3: CASSGRMFVNTEAFF

J: TRBJ2-7
length: 13
V: TRBV5-4
CDR3: CASSLAGGHEQYF

J: TRBJ1-5
length: 15
V: TRBV27
CDR3: CATGQAPYSNQPQHF

J: TRBJ1-2
length: 15
V: TRBV5-1
CDR3: CASSSFDSQNYGYTF

J: TRBJ2-3
length: 18
V: TRBV23-1
CDR3: CASSRRVTRDRGTDTQYF

J: TRBJ2-2
length: 16
V: TRBV18
CDR3: CASPKGDRGVTGELFF

J: TRBJ2-1
length: 14
V: TRBV10-3
CDR3: CAISYDSSYNEQFF

J: TRBJ2-1
length: 20
V: TRBV15
CDR3: CATSRDTGMYTGGSRDEQFF

J: TRBJ1-5
length: 16
V: TRBV28
CDR3: CASTPPGRAINQPQHF

J: TRBJ1-1
length: 13
V: TRBV12-3/TRBV12-4
CDR3: CASSLNRGTEAFF

J: TRBJ1-5
length: 13
V: TRBV28
CDR3: CASTWRGNQPQHF

J: TRBJ1-6
length: 14
V: TRBV30
CDR3: CAWHTGQGRTPLHF

J: TRBJ1-4
length: 16
V: TRBV6-8
CDR3: CASSSDRGAANEKLFF